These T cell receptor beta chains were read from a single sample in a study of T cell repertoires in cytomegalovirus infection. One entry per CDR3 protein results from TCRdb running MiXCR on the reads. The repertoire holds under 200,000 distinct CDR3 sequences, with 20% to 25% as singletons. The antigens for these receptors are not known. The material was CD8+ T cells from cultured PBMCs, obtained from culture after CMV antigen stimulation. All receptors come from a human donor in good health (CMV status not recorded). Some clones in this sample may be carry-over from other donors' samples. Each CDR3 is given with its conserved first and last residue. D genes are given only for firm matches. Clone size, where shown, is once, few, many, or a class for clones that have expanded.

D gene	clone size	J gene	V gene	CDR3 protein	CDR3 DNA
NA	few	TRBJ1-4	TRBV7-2	CASSFSESTNEKLFF	TGTGCCAGCAGCTTCTCAGAGTCGACTAATGAAAAACTGTTTTTT
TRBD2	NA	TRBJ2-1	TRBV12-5	CASGCKRGAHSYNEQFF	TGTGCTAGTGGTTGCAAGCGGGGGGCCCACTCCTACAATGAGCAGTTCTTC
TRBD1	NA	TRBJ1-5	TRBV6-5	CASGLGGHQPQHF	TGTGCCAGCGGTTTAGGGGGCCATCAGCCCCAGCATTTT
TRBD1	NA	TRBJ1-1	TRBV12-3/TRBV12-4	CASSPGGGTVENTEAFF	TGTGCCAGCAGTCCCGGAGGGGGGACAGTCGAGAACACTGAAGCTTTCTTT
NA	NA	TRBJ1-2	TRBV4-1	CASSQSKTNYGYTF	TGCGCCAGCAGCCAAAGTAAAACTAACTATGGCTACACCTTC
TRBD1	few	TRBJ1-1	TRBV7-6	CASSPTGMGTEAFF	TGTGCCAGCAGCCCGACAGGGATGGGCACTGAAGCTTTCTTT
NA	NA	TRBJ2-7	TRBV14	CASSLAGVSYEQYF	TGTGCCAGCAGCCTGGCAGGGGTGTCCTACGAGCAGTACTTC
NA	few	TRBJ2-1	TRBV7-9	CASTSNQRESGEARINEQFF	TGTGCCAGCACCTCTAACCAACGCGAGTCAGGCGAAGCTAGGATCAATGAGCAGTTCTTC
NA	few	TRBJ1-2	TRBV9	CASSVVSSSGYTF	TGTGCCAGCAGTGTAGTCAGTTCCAGCGGCTACACCTTC
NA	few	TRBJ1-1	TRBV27	CASSSTANTEAFF	TGTGCCAGCAGTTCCACGGCGAACACTGAAGCTTTCTTT
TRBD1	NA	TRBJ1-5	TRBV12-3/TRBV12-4	CATSQRDSPANQPQHF	TGTGCCACTTCCCAACGGGACAGTCCCGCAAATCAGCCCCAGCATTTT
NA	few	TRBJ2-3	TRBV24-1	CATSDGTFSPDTQYF	TGTGCCACCAGTGATGGGACATTTAGTCCAGATACGCAGTATTTT
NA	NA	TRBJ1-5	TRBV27	CASSLPGGNQPQHF	TGTGCCAGCAGCCTCCCAGGAGGAAATCAGCCCCAGCATTTT
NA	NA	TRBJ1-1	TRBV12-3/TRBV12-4	CASSWTDRNTEAFF	TGTGCCAGCAGTTGGACAGACCGGAACACTGAAGCTTTCTTT
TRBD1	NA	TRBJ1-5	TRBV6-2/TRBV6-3	CATGQGASQPQHF	TGTGCCACAGGACAGGGGGCAAGTCAGCCCCAGCATTTT
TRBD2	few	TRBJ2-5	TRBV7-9	CASSFGGQETQYF	TGTGCCAGCAGCTTCGGGGGGCAAGAGACCCAGTACTTC
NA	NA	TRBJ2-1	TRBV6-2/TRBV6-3	CATFRGNEQFF	TGTGCCACCTTCCGGGGGAATGAGCAGTTCTTC
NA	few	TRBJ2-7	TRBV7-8	CASSLELGVYEQYF	TGTGCCAGCAGCTTAGAACTGGGGGTCTACGAGCAGTACTTC
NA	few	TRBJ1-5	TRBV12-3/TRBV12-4	CASSLLGPNQPQHF	TGTGCCAGCAGTTTATTGGGACCCAATCAGCCCCAGCATTTT
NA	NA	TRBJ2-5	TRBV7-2	CASIHIGVSETQYF	TGTGCCAGCATCCATATAGGGGTTAGCGAGACCCAGTACTTC
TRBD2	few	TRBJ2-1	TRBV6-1	CASSTSGEFF	TGTGCCAGCAGTACTAGCGGGGAGTTCTTC
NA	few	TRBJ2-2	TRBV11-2	CASSLGWQAANTGELFF	TGTGCCAGCAGCTTAGGCTGGCAAGCGGCGAACACCGGGGAGCTGTTTTTT
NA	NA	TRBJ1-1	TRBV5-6	CASSFTTANTEAFF	TGTGCCAGCAGCTTTACCACAGCGAACACTGAAGCTTTCTTT
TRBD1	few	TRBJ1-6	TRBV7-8	CASSLEQGAYNSPLHF	TGTGCCAGCAGCTTAGAACAGGGGGCTTATAATTCACCCCTCCACTTT
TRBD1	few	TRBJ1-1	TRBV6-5	CASSYQTGLAEAFF	TGTGCCAGCAGTTACCAGACAGGGCTCGCTGAAGCTTTCTTT
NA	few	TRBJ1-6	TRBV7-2	CASSLAIPPPEPLHF	TGTGCCAGCAGCTTAGCCATACCCCCTCCCGAGCCCCTCCACTTT
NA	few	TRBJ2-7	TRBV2	CASDGRGPSYEQYF	TGTGCCAGCGATGGCAGGGGACCCTCCTACGAGCAGTACTTC
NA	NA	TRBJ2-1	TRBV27	CASISTYNEQFF	TGTGCCAGCATCAGCACCTACAATGAGCAGTTCTTC
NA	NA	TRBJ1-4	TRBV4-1	CASSQDIEGRQELATNEKLFF	TGCGCCAGCAGCCAAGATATAGAGGGTCGACAGGAGCTAGCAACTAATGAAAAACTGTTTTTT
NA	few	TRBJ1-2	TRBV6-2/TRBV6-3	CASSYFIEGTGYTF	TGTGCCAGCAGTTATTTTATCGAGGGGACCGGCTACACCTTC
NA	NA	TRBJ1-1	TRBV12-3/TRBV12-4	CASAQGRHKEAFF	TGTGCCAGCGCCCAGGGACGCCACAAGGAAGCTTTCTTT
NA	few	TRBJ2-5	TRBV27	CASSFIFGGQETQYF	TGTGCCAGCAGTTTCATTTTCGGGGGGCAGGAGACCCAGTACTTC
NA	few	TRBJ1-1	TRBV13	CASSLSSLTEAFF	TGTGCCAGCAGCTTAAGCAGCCTCACTGAAGCTTTCTTT
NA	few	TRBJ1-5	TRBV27	CASSLLAGRRPQHF	TGTGCCAGCAGTTTATTGGCAGGGCGGAGGCCCCAGCATTTT
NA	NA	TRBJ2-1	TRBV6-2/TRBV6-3	CASRRGRGDNEQFF	TGTGCCAGCAGGAGGGGCAGGGGCGATAATGAGCAGTTCTTC
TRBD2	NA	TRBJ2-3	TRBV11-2	CAGRIGGGPDGTDTQYF	TGTGCCGGCCGTATTGGCGGGGGGCCTGATGGCACAGATACGCAGTATTTT
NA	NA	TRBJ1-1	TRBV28	CASSLDGQNTEAFF	TGTGCCAGCAGTCTCGACGGCCAGAACACTGAAGCTTTCTTT
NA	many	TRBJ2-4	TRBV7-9	CASSPDSYKNIQYF	TGTGCCAGCAGCCCCGACAGTTACAAAAACATTCAGTACTTC
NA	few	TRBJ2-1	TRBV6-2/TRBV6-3	CASSYLQGSYNEQFF	TGTGCCAGCAGTTACCTACAGGGTTCCTACAATGAGCAGTTCTTC
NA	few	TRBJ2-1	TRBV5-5	CASSPDGYNEQFF	TGTGCCAGCAGCCCGGACGGTTACAATGAGCAGTTCTTC